Sequencing of this T cell receptor beta chain was carried out in a study of tumor-infiltrating lymphocytes in primary liver carcinoma. The overall study: Donors had hepatocellular carcinoma or combined HCC and intrahepatic cholangiocarcinoma. Stage T1-T3 N0M0 tumors measured 4.2 to 10 cm at most. Study conclusions and caveats: Tumors reached a significantly greater top-250-clone fraction than blood did (p = 0.039). Pairs comparing tumor with adjacent tissue or blood overlapped less than pairs drawn from tumor regions.

Extraction also yielded germline DNA, while blood RNA was obtained from unsorted whole blood. This CDR3 has 14 residues. The V end lost 5 bases, the J end lost 10 bases, and 18 bases lay between the germline ends. Worth noting for this clonotype: Its specificity is not known.

Starting material of 500 ng total RNA yielded TCR beta cDNA via a constant-region primer. Libraries of TCR beta came from three nested multiplex PCR rounds with slightly modified ARM-PCR. Running ten to eleven cycles apiece, the first two PCR rounds relied on TRBV1-TRBV30 forward primers together with a C-beta reverse primer. Each CDR3 protein is one row after TCRdb ran MiXCR on the multiplex PCR reads. The data show hundreds of thousands of distinct CDR3 sequences, approximately 58% seen once. Specimen: peripheral blood. The clonotype originates from a woman younger than 45 with primary liver carcinoma and hepatitis B virus infection. The V call is TRBV12-3 or TRBV12-4, the J call TRBJ1-5; D possibly corresponds to TRBD1 (5 bases). The CDR3 sequence is CASSRGGFTQPQHF. Written as DNA, the CDR3 is TGTGCCAGCAGTCGGGGGGGGTTCACTCAACCCCAGCATTTT.